This is a list of T cell receptor beta chains from one sample in a study of cytomegalovirus exposure and HLA in healthy donors. Repertoires were generated with immunoSEQ multiplex PCR, while TCRdb's copy carries only in-frame clones and drops some. The table shows roughly 120,000 clones, with 75% to 90% occurring only once. Material: PBMCs. These receptors all stem from a man aged 35-49 years in good health and CMV-seronegative. Each CDR3 is given with its conserved first and last residue. The D gene is left open where the match is weak. A row's size may be missing; if present it is once, few, many or a size class.

>TRBJ2-4|TRBV7-2|TRBD1|once
CASSFSQGANSQYF
TGTGCCAGCAGCTTTTCACAGGGGGCAAACAGTCAGTACTTC
>TRBJ1-1|TRBV10-3|NA|NA
CATRTDLNTEAFF
TGTGCCACCCGGACAGATTTGAACACTGAAGCTTTCTTT
>TRBJ2-5|TRBV7-6|TRBD1|once
CASSLGGTGDQETQYF
TGTGCCAGCAGCTTAGGGGGGACAGGGGACCAAGAGACCCAGTACTTC
>TRBJ2-1|TRBV18|NA|NA
CASSPSQGSSREQFF
TGTGCCAGCTCACCCAGTCAGGGATCTTCCCGTGAGCAGTTCTTC
>TRBJ2-7|TRBV6-5|TRBD1|NA
CASRPRDRDYYEQYF
TGTGCCAGCAGACCCCGGGACAGGGACTACTACGAGCAGTACTTC
>TRBJ1-5|TRBV6-5|TRBD1|NA
CASSARTGHNQPQHF
TGTGCCAGCAGTGCGAGGACAGGGCACAATCAGCCCCAGCATTTT
>TRBJ1-5|TRBV7-6|NA|NA
CASSLGGNNQPQHF
TGTGCCAGCAGCTTAGGAGGGAACAATCAGCCCCAGCATTTT
>TRBJ2-2|TRBV19|NA|NA
CASHPGAVNTGELLF
TGTGCCAGCCACCCAGGTGCAGTAAACACCGGGGAGCTGCTTTTT
>TRBJ1-2|TRBV2|TRBD1|NA
CASKETPGQTYGYTF
TGTGCCAGCAAAGAGACTCCGGGACAGACCTATGGCTACACCTTC
>TRBJ1-3|TRBV4-2|TRBD1|NA
CASSRGQGSGNTIYF
TGTGCCAGCAGCCGGGGACAGGGCTCAGGAAACACCATATATTTT
>TRBJ2-5|TRBV7-6|NA|NA
CASSLGQVETQYF
TGTGCCAGCAGCTTAGGACAGGTAGAGACCCAGTACTTC
>TRBJ2-6|TRBV2|NA|NA
CASSETRVRTYGANVLTF
TGTGCCAGCAGCGAAACTAGAGTGCGGACTTATGGGGCCAACGTCCTGACTTTC
>TRBJ1-1|TRBV28|NA|NA
CASSLFGRTTEAFF
TGTGCCAGCAGTTTATTCGGGAGGACCACTGAAGCTTTCTTT
>TRBJ2-1|TRBV27|TRBD1|NA
CASSLGDRGRHNEQFF
TGTGCCAGCAGTTTGGGGGACAGGGGGCGGCACAATGAGCAGTTCTTC
>TRBJ2-1|TRBV18|NA|NA
CASSPQTTNEQFF
TGTGCCAGCTCACCACAGACGACTAATGAGCAGTTCTTC
>TRBJ1-5|TRBV28|NA|NA
CASSLSLRNQPQHF
TGTGCCAGCAGTTTATCACTCAGGAATCAGCCCCAGCATTTT
>TRBJ2-6|TRBV5-1|NA|NA
CASRLAAGANVLTF
TGCGCCAGCAGGTTGGCTGCTGGGGCCAACGTCCTGACTTTC
>TRBJ2-5|TRBV7-2|NA|NA
CASSLSMAAGKTQYF
TGTGCCAGCAGCTTATCAATGGCGGCGGGAAAGACCCAGTACTTC
>TRBJ1-4|TRBV5-1|NA|NA
CASSLGVGLTNEKLFF
TGCGCCAGCAGCTTGGGGGTGGGCCTAACTAATGAAAAACTGTTTTTT
>TRBJ2-7|TRBV6-5|TRBD1|NA
CASSYQQGVTYEQYF
TGTGCCAGCAGTTACCAACAGGGGGTTACCTACGAGCAGTACTTC
>TRBJ2-1|TRBV15|TRBD2|NA
CATSRGGQGDEQFF
TGTGCCACCAGCCGGGGGGGCCAAGGGGATGAGCAGTTCTTC
>TRBJ1-1|TRBV18|TRBD1|NA
CASSDRGNTEAFF
TGTGCCAGCTCGGACAGGGGAAACACTGAAGCTTTCTTT
>TRBJ2-4|TRBV30|NA|NA
CAWSPLKSLAKDIQYF
TGTGCCTGGAGTCCCCTGAAATCTTTAGCCAAAGACATTCAGTACTTC
>TRBJ1-1|TRBV5-6|TRBD1|few
CASSYGTASSFF
TGTGCCAGCAGCTATGGGACAGCGAGTTCTTTCTTT
>TRBJ1-5|TRBV27|TRBD1|NA
CASSPWTGSNQPQHF
TGTGCCAGCAGTCCCTGGACAGGCAGCAATCAGCCCCAGCATTTT
>TRBJ2-7|TRBV5-1|NA|NA
CASSLTENYEQYF
TGCGCCAGCAGCTTGACAGAGAACTACGAGCAGTACTTC
>TRBJ2-1|TRBV2|NA|NA
CATGLLNNEQFF
TGTGCCACGGGACTTCTGAACAATGAGCAGTTCTTC
>TRBJ2-6|TRBV9|TRBD2|NA
CASSPRRGGGAAGANVLTF
TGTGCCAGCAGCCCGCGCAGGGGCGGGGGGGCCGCTGGGGCCAACGTCCTGACTTTC
>TRBJ1-5|TRBV7-9|NA|NA
CASSLSGDQPQHF
TGTGCCAGCAGCTTATCAGGGGATCAGCCCCAGCATTTT
>TRBJ2-4|TRBV10-2|TRBD2|NA
CASSGISGGAGVKNIQYF
TGCGCCAGCAGTGGAATTAGCGGGGGGGCCGGGGTCAAAAACATTCAGTACTTC
>TRBJ2-5|TRBV9|NA|NA
CASSVGTTAQETQYF
TGTGCCAGCAGCGTAGGTACCACAGCTCAAGAGACCCAGTACTTC
>TRBJ1-1|TRBV7-3|TRBD1|once
CASSYMGQPNTEAFF
TGTGCCAGCAGCTATATGGGACAGCCGAACACTGAAGCTTTCTTT
>TRBJ2-7|TRBV7-8|NA|NA
CASSTRREQYF
TGTGCCAGCAGCACCCGGAGGGAGCAGTACTTC
>TRBJ2-3|TRBV30|TRBD2|few
CAWSTGLAGAQSTQYF
TGTGCCTGGAGTACCGGACTAGCGGGAGCTCAGAGTACGCAGTATTTT
>TRBJ1-2|TRBV18|NA|NA
CASSADSPSFGYTF
TGTGCCAGCTCAGCAGACAGTCCGTCGTTTGGCTACACCTTC
>TRBJ1-2|TRBV29-1|TRBD1|NA
CSVEDRRTGFYGYTF
TGCAGCGTTGAAGATCGTAGGACAGGGTTCTATGGCTACACCTTC
>TRBJ2-7|TRBV5-1|NA|NA
CASSFGQDGEQYF
TGCGCCAGCAGCTTTGGGCAGGATGGGGAGCAGTACTTC
>TRBJ2-3|TRBV7-6|NA|NA
CASSWAGTPTQYF
TGTGCCAGCAGCTGGGCCGGGACACCCACGCAGTATTTT
>TRBJ2-3|TRBV11-2|NA|NA
CASSLAGGSTDTQYF
TGTGCCAGCAGCTTAGCGGGTGGGTCCACAGATACGCAGTATTTT
>TRBJ1-6|TRBV7-8|NA|NA
CASSLARPGSSYNSPLHF
TGTGCCAGCAGCTTAGCGCGTCCCGGGAGCTCCTATAATTCACCCCTCCACTTT
>TRBJ2-3|TRBV9|TRBD2|NA
CASSVAPGLAGNTDTQYF
TGTGCCAGCAGCGTAGCTCCCGGACTAGCGGGGAACACAGATACGCAGTATTTT
>TRBJ2-5|TRBV6-1|NA|NA
CASSERAGRTTQYF
TGTGCCAGCAGTGAGCGAGCAGGGCGAACGACCCAGTACTTC
>TRBJ1-5|TRBV10-2|TRBD1|few
CASSEPKGADQPQHF
TGCGCCAGCAGTGAGCCAAAGGGGGCAGATCAGCCCCAGCATTTT
>TRBJ2-5|TRBV7-2|NA|once
CASSSQSGETQYF
TGTGCCAGCAGCTCTCAGAGCGGAGAGACCCAGTACTTC
>TRBJ2-7|TRBV7-2|TRBD1|few
CASRRPGQSNEQYF
TGTGCCAGCAGGAGACCGGGACAGTCGAACGAGCAGTACTTC
>TRBJ1-2|TRBV7-9|NA|once
CASSLGSSYGYTF
TGTGCCAGCAGCTTGGGGAGTAGTTATGGCTACACCTTC
>TRBJ1-2|TRBV7-8|NA|NA
CASSLGGTEGHTF
TGTGCCAGCAGCTTAGGCGGGACGGAGGGGCACACCTTC
>TRBJ1-1|TRBV19|TRBD1|few
CASSMTGEDDEAFF
TGTGCCAGTAGTATGACAGGGGAGGATGATGAAGCTTTCTTT
>TRBJ1-2|TRBV5-6|TRBD1|NA
CASSLFRDSNNYGYTF
TGTGCCAGCAGCTTGTTCCGGGACAGCAATAACTATGGCTACACCTTC
>TRBJ2-3|TRBV7-2|TRBD1|NA
CASSPTTGASTDTQYF
TGTGCCAGCAGCCCGACGACAGGGGCTAGCACAGATACGCAGTATTTT